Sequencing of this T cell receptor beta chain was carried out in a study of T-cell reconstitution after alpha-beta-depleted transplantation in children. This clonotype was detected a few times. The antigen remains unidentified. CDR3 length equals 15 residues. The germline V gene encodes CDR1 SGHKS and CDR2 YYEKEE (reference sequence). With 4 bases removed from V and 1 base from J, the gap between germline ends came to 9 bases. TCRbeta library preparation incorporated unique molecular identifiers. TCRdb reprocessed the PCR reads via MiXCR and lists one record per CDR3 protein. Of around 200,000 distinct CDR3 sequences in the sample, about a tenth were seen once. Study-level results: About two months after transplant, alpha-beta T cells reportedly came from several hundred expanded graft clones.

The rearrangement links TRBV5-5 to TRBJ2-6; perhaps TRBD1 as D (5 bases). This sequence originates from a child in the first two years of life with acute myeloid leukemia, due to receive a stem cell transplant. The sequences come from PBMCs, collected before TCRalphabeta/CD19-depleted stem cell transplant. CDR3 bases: TGTGCCAGCAGCGCACAGGTGTCTGGGGCCAACGTCCTGACTTTC. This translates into CASSAQVSGANVLTF.